This T cell receptor beta chain was captured by sequencing in a study of CD8 T cells in ankylosing spondylitis listed by TCRdb under 2017. Regarding the study in general: The study profiled T cell receptor beta repertoires in healthy donors and ankylosing spondylitis patients to find disease-linked TCR variants. In total, the full study cohort was made up of 95 to 110 healthy donors and 25 to 30 ankylosing spondylitis patients. Peripheral blood samples were taken, and synovial fluid was additionally collected from ankylosing spondylitis patients. On the study overall, not on this receptor specifically: Some motif variants had previously been reported in the synovial fluid and blood of reactive arthritis patients, which suggests shared mechanisms of disease initiation. A CD8+ phenotype was shown by the disease-linked clones, which were found at relatively low frequencies in peripheral blood. According to the report, matched synovial fluid samples from ankylosing spondylitis patients were significantly enriched for the disease-linked clones. Blood from ankylosing spondylitis patients appeared to be characterized by a TCR beta motif composed of eight highly homologous amino acid variants.

Reading the germline V gene gives CDR1 SGHDT and CDR2 YYEEEE. Relative to germline, V is 3 bases shorter and J is 7 bases shorter, with 19 bases between their ends. From the cysteine up to the phenylalanine, the CDR3 has a length of 16 residues. The kept DNA is CDR3 alone, 48 bases in frame from the first base. Instrument on record: Illumina HiSeq 2500. Quantitative 5'-RACE with molecular barcodes was the method used to prepare the TCR beta libraries. The source study handled its data this way. A new computational method, built on a probabilistic model of VDJ rearrangement, was used to identify disease-linked TCR variants. TCRdb reran the public reads through fastp at Q25 and MiXCR, keeping productive beta chains. Every distinct CDR3 protein forms one entry, paired with its most common genes and DNA. TCRdb assigned the V and J calls; the authors' analysis was not used. Present in this sample are a few hundred thousand distinct CDR3 sequences, 20% to 25% of which were seen just once. The ten largest clones add up to about an eighth of the sample.

This clonotype was observed a few times. Its cognate antigen has yet to be identified. Nothing much larger sits one base from this clone, and base qualities are not available. The chain couples TRBV5-6 to TRBJ2-2; the D region is possibly TRBD1 or TRBD2, each matching across 6 bases. This sequence originates from a male donor with ankylosing spondylitis or in good health (not recorded which). The source material was blood, either unsorted or a sorted T cell fraction (not recorded which). The CDR3 region has the sequence CASSYWISGASGELFF. The nucleotides read TGTGCCAGCAGCTACTGGATATCGGGGGCGAGCGGGGAGCTGTTTTTT.